This TCR beta chain was sequenced for a study of blood T cell repertoires in COVID-19. Study context: The study drew acute and convalescent COVID-19 samples from the United States, Italy and Spain. PBMCs, B-cell-depleted T cells, or T cells were the source of the cDNA or gDNA that made up the material.

Libraries were prepared by immunoSEQ multiplex PCR; TCRdb keeps only in-frame clonotypes and omits some of them. The data show about 210,000 clones, with around 80% seen just once and 7.5% to 9% held by the top ten. The CDR3 has 15 residues. V trimming: 5 bases; J trimming: 6 bases; junction bases outside the gene matches: 7. CDR1 is LGHNA and CDR2 is YNFKEQ in the germline V gene. Sample: peripheral blood. The chain has TRBV4-2 and TRBJ1-6; 7 bases fit TRBD1. The clonotype originates from a woman aged 45-59 years with acute or convalescent COVID-19. This CDR3 is CASSANWDSNSPLHF. CDR3 coding DNA: TGTGCCAGCAGCGCAAACTGGGACAGTAATTCACCCCTCCACTTT.